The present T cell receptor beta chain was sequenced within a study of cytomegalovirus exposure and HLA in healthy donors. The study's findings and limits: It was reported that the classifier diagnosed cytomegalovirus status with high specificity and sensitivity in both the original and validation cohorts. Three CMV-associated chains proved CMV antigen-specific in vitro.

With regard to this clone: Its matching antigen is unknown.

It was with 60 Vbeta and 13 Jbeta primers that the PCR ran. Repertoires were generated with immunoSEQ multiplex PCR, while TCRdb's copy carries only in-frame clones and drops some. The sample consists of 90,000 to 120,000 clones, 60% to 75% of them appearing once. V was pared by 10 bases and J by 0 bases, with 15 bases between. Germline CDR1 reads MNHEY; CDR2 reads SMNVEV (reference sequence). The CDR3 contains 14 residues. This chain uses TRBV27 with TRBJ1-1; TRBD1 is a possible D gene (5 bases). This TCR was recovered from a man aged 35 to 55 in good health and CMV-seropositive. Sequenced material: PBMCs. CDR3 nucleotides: TGTGCCACTTCCCGGCAGGGAATGAACACTGAAGCTTTCTTT. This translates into CATSRQGMNTEAFF.